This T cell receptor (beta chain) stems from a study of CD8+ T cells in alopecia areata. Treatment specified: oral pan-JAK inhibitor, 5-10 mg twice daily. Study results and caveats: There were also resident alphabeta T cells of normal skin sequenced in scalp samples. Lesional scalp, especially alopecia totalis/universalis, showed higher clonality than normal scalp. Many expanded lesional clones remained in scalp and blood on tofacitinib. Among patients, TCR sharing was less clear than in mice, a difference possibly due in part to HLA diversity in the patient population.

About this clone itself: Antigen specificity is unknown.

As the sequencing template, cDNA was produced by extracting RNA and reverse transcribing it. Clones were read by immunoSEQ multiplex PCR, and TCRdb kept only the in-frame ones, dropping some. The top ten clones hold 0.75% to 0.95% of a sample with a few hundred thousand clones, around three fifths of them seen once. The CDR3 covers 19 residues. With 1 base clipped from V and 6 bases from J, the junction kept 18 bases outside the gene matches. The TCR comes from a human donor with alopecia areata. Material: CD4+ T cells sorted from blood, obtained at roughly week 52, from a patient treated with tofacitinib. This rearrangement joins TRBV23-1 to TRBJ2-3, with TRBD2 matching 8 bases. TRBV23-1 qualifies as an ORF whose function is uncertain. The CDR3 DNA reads TGCGCCAGCAGTCAATACACGCGCGTGACTAGCGCCCTAGGGGATACGCAGTATTTT. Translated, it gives CASSQYTRVTSALGDTQYF.